These 9 T cell receptor beta chains were all obtained from the same sample, sequenced in a study of technical replicates of blood from a handful of donors (dated by TCRdb to about 2017). Library creation used the immunoSEQ multiplex PCR assay. Not all clones reach the TCRdb copy of this immuneACCESS table, which keeps in-frame sequences only. Checked studies attribute under half of the gap to unresolved V genes and leave the rest unexplained. The sample table records 70,000 to 85,000 clones; around 92% of these occur just once. The leading ten clones occupy roughly 0.41% of the sample. The sample taken for sequencing was T cells isolated from PBMCs. The receptors derive from a human donor in good health.

The V call is TRBV19, the J call TRBJ1-2, with a possible D match to TRBD1 (5 bases). V was trimmed by 7 bases and J by 2 bases, leaving 20 bases between them. The germline V gene has CDR1 LNHDA and CDR2 SQIVND (reference sequence). The CDR3 is 16 residues long. The CDR3 nucleotides read TGTGCCAGTACACCTCGGGGGAGGCAGTTCAACTATGGCTACACCTTC. This codes for CASTPRGRQFNYGYTF.

This chain connects TRBV6-5 to TRBJ1-1; no clear D. The ends were cut back, 6 bases at V and 1 base at J, with 6 bases in the middle. Germline V gene data show CDR1 as MNHEY and CDR2 as SVGAGI. The CDR3 runs 12 residues. CDR3 region: CASSRQNTEAFF. The CDR3, as DNA: TGTGCCAGCAGCCGACAGAACACTGAAGCTTTCTTT.

The sample holds one count of this clone. The V and J genes are TRBV30 and TRBJ2-3, with TRBD2 identical over 8 bases. V lost 2 bases to trimming and J lost 0 bases; unmatched junction nucleotides: 7. The CDR3 runs to 16 residues. Germline V gene sequence: CDR1 GTSNPN, CDR2 SVGIG (reference sequence). In nucleotides, the CDR3 is TGTGCCTGGAGTCCTAGCCCTAGCGGGAGCACAGATACGCAGTATTTT. It is translated as CAWSPSPSGSTDTQYF.

This chain joins TRBV9 and TRBJ2-1, with TRBD2 identical over 10 bases. CDR3 length: 13 amino acids. Trimming cost V 6 bases and J 10 bases; bases outside gene matches: 7. Germline loops: CDR1 SGDLS, CDR2 YYNGEE. CDR3 DNA sequence: TGTGCCAGCACCGGGACTAGCGTGGGCGAGCAGTTCTTC. Its protein is CASTGTSVGEQFF.

The sample holds one count of this clone. V is TRBV6-5 and J is TRBJ2-5; no clear D. Germline V gene data show CDR1 as MNHEY and CDR2 as SVGAGI. CDR3 length: 12 residues. Between the trimmed V and J ends, which lost 6 bases and 3 bases, there was a span of 8 bases. The CDR3 spells CASRNSEETQYF. For the CDR3, the DNA is TGTGCCAGCAGGAACTCGGAAGAGACCCAGTACTTC.

This rearrangement joins TRBV28 to TRBJ1-2; 8 bases agree with TRBD1. This CDR3 spans 13 amino acids. The germline V gene encodes CDR1 MDHEN and CDR2 SYDVKM. V lost 5 bases, J lost 3 bases, and 2 bases stayed unmatched. This chain's CDR3 is CASSQGQDYGYTF. The CDR3 coding sequence is TGTGCCAGCAGTCAGGGACAGGACTATGGCTACACCTTC.

The chain carries TRBV4-1 and TRBJ2-1; 8 nucleotides agree with TRBD2. The CDR3 spans 17 residues. Germline loops: CDR1 MGHRA, CDR2 YSYEKL. Losses at the gene ends were 0 bases for V and 4 bases for J; bases not matched to a gene: 8. CDR3 sequence (DNA): TGCGCCAGCAGCCAAGATATGGCGGGAGGACCATACAATGAGCAGTTCTTC. As protein: CASSQDMAGGPYNEQFF.

This clone was recorded a few times. This sequence joins TRBV4-1 and TRBJ1-1; D may be TRBD1 (6 bases). CDR1 MGHRA and CDR2 YSYEKL come from the germline V gene. This CDR3 spans 15 amino acids. The germline V and J ends were trimmed by 1 base and 1 base, with 10 bases remaining between them. CDR3 sequence: CASSQGRGGNTEAFF. CDR3 DNA: TGCGCCAGCAGCCAAGGTAGGGGGGGGAACACTGAAGCTTTCTTT.

Of note for this clone: The junction departs from the called germline gene at one end, perhaps through a read error. The chain employs TRBV14 and TRBJ1-4; perhaps TRBD1 as D (5 bases). This CDR3 contains 12 residues. Germline assignment: CDR1 SGHDN and CDR2 FVKESK. Here the CDR3 DNA reads TGTGCCAGCAGCAAAGACAGTGAAAAACTGTTTTTT. Its protein product is CASSKDSEKLFF. The full variable domain, in which reference TRBV14 and TRBJ1-4 provide the parts outside the CDR3, is EAGVTQFPSHSVIEKGQTVTLRCDPISGHDNLYWYRRVMGKEIKFLLHFVKESKQDESGMPNNRFLAERTGGTYSTLKVQPAELEDSGVYFCASSKDSEKLFFGSGTQLSVL.